The rows below give T cell receptor beta chains drawn from one sample of a study of cytomegalovirus exposure and HLA in healthy donors. Some clones are missing from TCRdb's copy, which holds only in-frame ones; the method was immunoSEQ multiplex PCR. This repertoire includes tens of thousands of clones. The sequencing sample was made of PBMCs. These receptors all stem from a woman aged 55-70 years in good health and CMV-seronegative. Both conserved end residues are part of each CDR3. The order of the fields is D gene, J gene, V gene, CDR3 protein, CDR3 DNA. A D gene is named only where the DNA matches it firmly.

-	TRBJ2-5	TRBV28	CASSTGMEAETQYF	TGTGCCAGCAGTACCGGGATGGAGGCGGAGACCCAGTACTTC
-	TRBJ2-5	TRBV7-7	CASSLGGTVQETQYF	TGTGCTAGCAGCTTAGGGGGGACAGTTCAAGAGACCCAGTACTTC
TRBD1	TRBJ2-7	TRBV5-1	CASSLRAGRQGGSSEQYF	TGCGCCAGCAGCTTAAGGGCGGGTCGACAGGGGGGATCAAGCGAGCAGTACTTC
-	TRBJ2-7	TRBV6-5	CASRDSRRVGEQYF	TGTGCCAGCAGAGACAGCCGGAGGGTTGGCGAGCAGTACTTC
TRBD2	TRBJ2-5	TRBV19	CASSGSLAGQQETQYF	TGTGCCAGTAGTGGCTCCCTAGCGGGACAACAAGAGACCCAGTACTTC
TRBD2	TRBJ2-5	TRBV28	CASTKSYGGRARGGETQYF	TGTGCCAGCACCAAGAGCTACGGCGGGAGGGCCAGGGGAGGGGAGACCCAGTACTTC
TRBD2	TRBJ2-7	TRBV7-6	CASSLKAGVEQYF	TGTGCCAGCAGCTTAAAGGCGGGAGTAGAGCAGTACTTC
TRBD2	TRBJ2-1	TRBV9	CASSFSGNYNEQFF	TGTGCCAGCAGCTTTAGCGGGAACTACAATGAGCAGTTCTTC
-	TRBJ2-1	TRBV28	CASSLSRMGNYNEQFF	TGTGCCAGCAGTTTATCCAGGATGGGCAATTACAATGAGCAGTTCTTC
TRBD2	TRBJ2-6	TRBV27	CASRGLAGISGANVLTF	TGTGCCAGCAGGGGACTAGCGGGTATCTCTGGGGCCAACGTCCTGACTTTC
TRBD2	TRBJ2-7	TRBV23-1	CAPSIGGLAGIRQYF	TGCGCCCCAAGTATTGGGGGACTAGCGGGAATCCGGCAGTACTTC
-	TRBJ2-7	TRBV4-2	CASSQEGRGASYEQYF	TGTGCCAGCAGCCAAGAGGGCAGGGGGGCTTCCTACGAGCAGTACTTC